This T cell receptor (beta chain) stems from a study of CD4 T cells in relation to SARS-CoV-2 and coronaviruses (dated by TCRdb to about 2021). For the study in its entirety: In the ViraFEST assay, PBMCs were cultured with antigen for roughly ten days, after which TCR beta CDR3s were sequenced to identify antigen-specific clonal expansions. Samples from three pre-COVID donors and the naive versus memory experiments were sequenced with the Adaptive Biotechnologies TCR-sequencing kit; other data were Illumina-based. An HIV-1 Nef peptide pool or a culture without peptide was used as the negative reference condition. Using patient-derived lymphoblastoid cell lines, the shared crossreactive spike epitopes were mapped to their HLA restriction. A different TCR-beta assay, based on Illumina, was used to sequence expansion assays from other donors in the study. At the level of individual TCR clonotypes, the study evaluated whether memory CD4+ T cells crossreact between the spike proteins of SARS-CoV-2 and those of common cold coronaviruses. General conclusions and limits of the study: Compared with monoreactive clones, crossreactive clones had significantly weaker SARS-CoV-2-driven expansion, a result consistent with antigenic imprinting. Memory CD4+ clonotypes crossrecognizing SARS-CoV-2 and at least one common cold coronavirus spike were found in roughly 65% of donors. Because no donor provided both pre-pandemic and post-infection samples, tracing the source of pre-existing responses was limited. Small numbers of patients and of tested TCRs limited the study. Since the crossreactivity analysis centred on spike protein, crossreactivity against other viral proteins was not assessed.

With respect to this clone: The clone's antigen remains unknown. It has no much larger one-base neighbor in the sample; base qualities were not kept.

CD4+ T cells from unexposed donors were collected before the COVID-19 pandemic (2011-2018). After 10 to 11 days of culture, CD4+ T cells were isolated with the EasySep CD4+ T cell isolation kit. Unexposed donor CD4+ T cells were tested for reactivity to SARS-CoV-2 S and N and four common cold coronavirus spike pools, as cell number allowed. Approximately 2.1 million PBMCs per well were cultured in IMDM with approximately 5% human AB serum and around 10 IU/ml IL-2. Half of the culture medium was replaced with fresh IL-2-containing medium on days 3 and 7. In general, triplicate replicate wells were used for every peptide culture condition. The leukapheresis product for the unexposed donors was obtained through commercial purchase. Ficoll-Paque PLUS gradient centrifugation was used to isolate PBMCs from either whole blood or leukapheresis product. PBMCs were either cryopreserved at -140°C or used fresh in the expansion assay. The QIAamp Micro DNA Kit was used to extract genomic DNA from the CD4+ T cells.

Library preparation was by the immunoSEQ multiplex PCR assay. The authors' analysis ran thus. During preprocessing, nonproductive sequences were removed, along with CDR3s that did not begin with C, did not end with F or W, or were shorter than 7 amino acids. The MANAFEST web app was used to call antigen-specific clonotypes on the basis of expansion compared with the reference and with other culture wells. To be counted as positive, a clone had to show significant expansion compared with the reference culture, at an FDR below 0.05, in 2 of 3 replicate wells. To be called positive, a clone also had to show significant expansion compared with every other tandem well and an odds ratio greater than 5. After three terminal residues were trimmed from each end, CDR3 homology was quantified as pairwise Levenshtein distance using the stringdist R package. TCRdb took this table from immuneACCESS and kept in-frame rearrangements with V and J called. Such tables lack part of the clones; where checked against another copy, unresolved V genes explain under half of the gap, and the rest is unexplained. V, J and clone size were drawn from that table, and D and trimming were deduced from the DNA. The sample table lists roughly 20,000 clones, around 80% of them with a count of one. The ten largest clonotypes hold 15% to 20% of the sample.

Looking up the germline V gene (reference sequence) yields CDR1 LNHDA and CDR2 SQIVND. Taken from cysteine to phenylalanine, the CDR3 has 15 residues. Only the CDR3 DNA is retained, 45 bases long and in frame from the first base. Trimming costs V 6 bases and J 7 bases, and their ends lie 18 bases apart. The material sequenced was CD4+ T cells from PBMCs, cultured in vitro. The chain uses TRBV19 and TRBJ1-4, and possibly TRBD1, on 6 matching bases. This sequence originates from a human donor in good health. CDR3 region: CASSMVSGAGEKLFF. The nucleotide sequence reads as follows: TGTGCCAGTAGCATGGTGTCGGGGGCAGGTGAAAAACTGTTTTTT.